These 13 T cell receptor beta chains share one sample of origin, sequenced in a study of blood T cell repertoires in COVID-19. Profiling relied on immunoSEQ multiplex PCR, and the TCRdb table lists in-frame clones only, not all of them. The sample lists over 110,000 clones, over 70% occurring once. Sequencing input: peripheral blood. These receptors came from a woman aged 45-59 years with acute or convalescent COVID-19.

V and J are TRBV18 and TRBJ1-4, with D hard to call. Trimming removed 0 bases from V and 4 bases from J, with 15 bases in between. In germline, CDR1 is KGHSH, CDR2 LQKENI. This CDR3 is built from 17 residues. The CDR3 protein is CASSPPSGRELNEKLFF. The CDR3 nucleotides are TGTGCCAGCTCACCACCGAGCGGGCGGGAGCTTAATGAAAAACTGTTTTTT.

The chain employs TRBV3-1 (or the pseudogene TRBV3-2) and TRBJ2-5, with 12 bases lining up with TRBD2. The CDR3 extends over 17 amino acids. V lost 1 base to trimming and J lost 0 bases; unmatched junction nucleotides: 3. Looked up from germline, CDR1 is LGHDT and CDR2 is YNNKEL (reference sequence). The DNA for the CDR3 is TGTGCCAGCAGCCAAGCACTAGCGGGAGGCAACCAAGAGACCCAGTACTTC. Encoded protein: CASSQALAGGNQETQYF.

V is TRBV30 and J is TRBJ1-3; the D gene is possibly TRBD1 (6 bases). This CDR3 contains 15 residues. V shed 1 base and J shed 2 bases, with 12 bases lying between them. Germline assignment: CDR1 GTSNPN and CDR2 SVGIG (reference sequence). The chain's CDR3 is CAWSDYREPGNTIYF. In DNA form, the CDR3 reads TGTGCCTGGAGTGACTACAGGGAGCCTGGAAACACCATATATTTT.

The rearrangement links TRBV5-1 to TRBJ2-4; 8 bases match TRBD1. The CDR3 extends over 16 amino acids. Trimming took 4 bases from V and 0 from J; bases not matched to a gene: 6. Germline V gene data show CDR1 as SGHRS and CDR2 as YFSETQ. CDR3 in amino acids: CASSPGQGLAKNIQYF. For the CDR3, the DNA is TGCGCCAGCAGCCCCGGACAGGGACTAGCCAAAAACATTCAGTACTTC.

The J gene is TRBJ1-1, the V gene TRBV19; maybe TRBD1 (5 bases). The CDR3 sequence is 13 residues long. The germline V and J ends were trimmed by 6 bases and 2 bases, with 10 bases remaining between them. Germline CDR1 reads LNHDA; CDR2 reads SQIVND (reference sequence). The CDR3 reads CASRDTTNTEAFF. The CDR3 DNA is TGTGCCAGTAGGGACACAACTAACACTGAAGCTTTCTTT.

CDR3 coding DNA: TGCGCCAGCAGCCAAGGGAGCTCTGGAAACACCATATATTTT. It translates to CASSQGSSGNTIYF. The chain joins TRBV4-1 to TRBJ1-3; D remains unclear. V was pared by 1 base and J by 0 bases, with 4 bases between. Germline V gene sequence: CDR1 MGHRA, CDR2 YSYEKL. CDR3 length: 14 residues.

The table lists this clone with a count of one. This chain uses TRBV27 with TRBJ2-1; TRBD2 aligns across 8 bases. The CDR3 contains 17 residues. CDR1 and CDR2 from the germline V gene are MNHEY and SMNVEV (reference sequence). Trimming took 5 bases from V and 4 from J; bases not matched to a gene: 13. For the CDR3, the DNA is TGTGCCAGCAGTCCAGCTAGCGGGCCTTACAGGTACAATGAGCAGTTCTTC. Translating it yields CASSPASGPYRYNEQFF.

This chain joins TRBV7-3 and TRBJ2-1; a weak D match, TRBD2 (6 bases). Germline CDR1 reads SGHTA; CDR2 reads FQGTGA. With 5 bases removed from V and 4 bases from J, the gap between germline ends came to 24 bases. There are 18 residues in the CDR3. The DNA of the CDR3 is TGTGCCAGCAGCCATCGCCCCATGCGGGGCCCCAATTACAATGAGCAGTTCTTC. As protein: CASSHRPMRGPNYNEQFF.

This clone was detected once. The rearrangement links TRBV5-6 to TRBJ2-7; no reliable D call. Germline V gene lookup returns CDR1 SGHDT and CDR2 YYEEEE. The V end lost 4 bases, the J end lost 3 bases, and 20 bases lay between the germline ends. The CDR3 length is 16 residues. CDR3 DNA sequence: TGTGCCAGCAGCCCGTCGACTCGCCCGCCGCTCTACGAGCAGTACTTC. It translates to CASSPSTRPPLYEQYF.

The chain combines TRBV11-2 with TRBJ2-3, with D maybe TRBD2 (6 bases). The CDR3 totals 14 residues. CDR1 and CDR2 from the germline V gene are SGHAT and FQNNGV. V was pared by 1 base and J by 2 bases, with 7 bases between. The CDR3 region is CASSLGDSTDTQYF. DNA for the CDR3: TGTGCCAGCAGCTTAGGGGACTCCACAGATACGCAGTATTTT.

The V gene is TRBV30, the J gene TRBJ1-5; D may be TRBD1 (5 bases). V was pared by 2 bases and J by 6 bases, with 11 bases between. The CDR3 has 13 residues. Germline V gene data show CDR1 as GTSNPN and CDR2 as SVGIG (reference sequence). The CDR3 sequence: CAWSPTGAQPQHF. CDR3 bases: TGTGCCTGGAGTCCCACAGGCGCTCAGCCCCAGCATTTT.

V is TRBV5-6 and J is TRBJ1-2; D might be TRBD1 (5 bases). This CDR3 comprises 13 residues. The germline V gene has CDR1 SGHDT and CDR2 YYEEEE. Deletions cut 2 bases from V and 7 bases from J, with 12 bases between. Here the CDR3 DNA reads TGTGCCAGCAGCTTAGAAGTGGGGGGTGGCTACACCTTC. It yields the protein CASSLEVGGGYTF.

V gene TRBV19 combines with J gene TRBJ1-2; 9 bases agree with TRBD1. With V trimmed by 3 bases and J by 6 bases, 2 bases remained unmatched. The CDR3 contains 13 residues. Looked up from germline, CDR1 is LNHDA and CDR2 is SQIVND (reference sequence). CDR3: CASSIRQGDGYTF. The CDR3 DNA sequence: TGTGCCAGTAGTATTCGACAGGGGGATGGCTACACCTTC. Combining the CDR3 with reference TRBV19 and TRBJ1-2 gives the whole variable domain DGGITQSPKYLFRKEGQNVTLSCEQNLNHDAMYWYRQDPGQGLRLIYYSQIVNDFQKGDIAEGYSVSREKKESFPLTVTSAQKNPTAFYLCASSIRQGDGYTFGSGTRLTVV.